This TCR beta chain was obtained from a study of CD8 T cells in ankylosing spondylitis. TCRdb passed the 5' RACE reads through MiXCR, listing each CDR3 protein once. The table has tens of thousands of distinct CDR3 sequences, under 7.5% seen once. The sample holds many counts of this clonotype. Germline V CDR1 and CDR2: SGHRS, YFSETQ. The CDR3 length is 20 residues. Trimming took 1 base from V and 1 from J; bases not matched to a gene: 14. The sequence came from a male donor with ankylosing spondylitis. The chain employs TRBV5-1 and TRBJ2-2, with 9 positions matching TRBD2. Sequenced material: synovial fluid, either unsorted or a sorted T cell fraction (not recorded which). CDR3 DNA sequence: TGCGCCAGCAGCTTGCATCTTGCGGGAGGGGGCGTGGTGAACACCGGGGAGCTGTTTTTT. Its translation: CASSLHLAGGGVVNTGELFF.